This entry lists 26 T cell receptor beta chains sequenced from one sample in a study of blood T cell repertoires in COVID-19. Profiled with immunoSEQ multiplex PCR; TCRdb holds only in-frame clones, not every one. The data show 130,000 or so clones, approximately 86% seen once. Material: peripheral blood. These receptors originate from a woman in her sixties or seventies with acute or convalescent COVID-19.

This rearrangement joins TRBV28 to TRBJ1-5; no clear D. Germline CDR1 MDHEN, CDR2 SYDVKM. The CDR3 has 12 amino acids. Trimming shortened V by 4 bases and J by 10 bases, and 11 bases separated the two germline ends. CDR3 protein: CASSSLGEPQHF. The DNA of the CDR3 is TGTGCCAGCAGTTCCCTAGGCGAACCCCAGCATTTT.

This clone appeared once. DNA for the CDR3: TGCGCCAGCAGCGTAGACCGGGACAGGGGTGGCTACACCTTC. Translating gives CASSVDRDRGGYTF. The gene calls are TRBV5-1 and TRBJ1-2; 10 bases fit TRBD1. The CDR3 sequence is 14 residues long. With 4 bases clipped from V and 7 bases from J, the junction kept 7 bases outside the gene matches. CDR1 is SGHRS, CDR2 YFSETQ, per germline.

The gene calls are TRBV30 and TRBJ2-7; D is unresolved. V was clipped by 2 bases and J by 5 bases, with 7 bases between them. Germline V gene lookup returns CDR1 GTSNPN and CDR2 SVGIG (reference sequence). The CDR3 extends over 11 amino acids. The CDR3, as DNA: TGTGCCTGGAGTAGCCTCGACGAGCAGTACTTC. Amino acids: CAWSSLDEQYF.

The CDR3 loop is CASSLALNTGELFF. Here the CDR3 DNA reads TGTGCCAGCAGCTTGGCCCTTAACACCGGGGAGCTGTTTTTT. V gene TRBV5-4 combines with J gene TRBJ2-2; D gene ambiguous. Trimming left V 0 bases short and J 2 bases short, with 5 bases between. Germline CDR1 and CDR2: SGHNT and YYREEE (reference sequence). The CDR3 is made up of 14 amino acids.

The genes are TRBV5-1 and TRBJ1-1, with TRBD1 as a possible D gene (6 bases). V was cut by 4 bases and J by 3 bases, with 10 bases left in between. The CDR3 has 13 amino acids. Germline values: CDR1 SGHRS, CDR2 YFSETQ. This CDR3 is CASSREGDTEAFF. The CDR3 DNA reads as TGCGCCAGCAGCAGGGAGGGGGACACTGAAGCTTTCTTT.

The V and J genes are TRBV12-5 and TRBJ1-1; maybe TRBD1 (6 bases). Germline CDR1 is LGHNT and CDR2 is FRNRAP. V was trimmed by 6 bases and J by 7 bases, leaving 18 bases between them. The CDR3 is 14 amino acids. The CDR3 DNA sequence: TGTGCTAGTGGCGCTCTAACAGGGCAAGGTGAAGCTTTCTTT. Protein: CASGALTGQGEAFF.

V gene TRBV28 combines with J gene TRBJ1-5; D possibly corresponds to TRBD1 (5 bases). The CDR3 loop spans 14 amino acids. Trimming removed 5 bases from V and 2 bases from J, with 10 bases in between. Germline V gives CDR1 MDHEN, CDR2 SYDVKM. CDR3 region: CASSPGLGNQPQHF. In DNA, the CDR3 is TGTGCCAGCAGTCCGGGACTAGGCAATCAGCCCCAGCATTTT.

The chain carries TRBV6-6 and TRBJ2-7, with TRBD1 identical over 7 bases. This CDR3 spans 14 amino acids. V lost 8 bases, J lost 0 bases, and 7 bases stayed unmatched. Germline V lookup: CDR1 MNHNY, CDR2 SVGAGI (reference sequence). CDR3 coding DNA: TGTGCCAGCGGAATCAGGGGGTCCTCCTACGAGCAGTACTTC. Translation: CASGIRGSSYEQYF.

This chain uses TRBV10-3 with TRBJ2-7; the match to TRBD1 covers 7 bases. V shed 10 bases and J 2 bases; nucleotides not matched to a gene: 5. This CDR3 has 12 residues. CDR1 is ENHRY, CDR2 SYGVKD, per germline. DNA of the CDR3: TGTGCCACGAAACAGGGGCCCTACGAGCAGTACTTC. Protein sequence: CATKQGPYEQYF.

V and J are TRBV7-3 and TRBJ2-2; 11 bases are shared with TRBD1. V was pared by 2 bases and J by 5 bases, with 4 bases of the junction left unmatched. The CDR3 is made up of 16 amino acids. Germline lookup yields CDR1 SGHTA and CDR2 FQGTGA. CDR3 sequence reads: CASSLPGQGGTGELFF. DNA of the CDR3: TGTGCCAGCAGCTTACCGGGACAGGGGGGTACCGGGGAGCTGTTTTTT.

The V and J genes are TRBV6-5 and TRBJ1-1, with 11 bases matching TRBD1. CDR3 length: 14 amino acids. Germline V gives CDR1 MNHEY, CDR2 SVGAGI. After removal of 5 bases from V and 4 bases from J, the junction contained 3 bases not matched to a gene. The CDR3 DNA is TGTGCCAGCAGTCTGGACAGGGGGCGCACTGAAGCTTTCTTT. Translation gives CASSLDRGRTEAFF.

V usage is TRBV4-1 and J usage is TRBJ2-5; TRBD2 is a possible D gene (5 bases). The CDR3 contains 15 residues. V shed 2 bases and J shed 3 bases, with 13 bases lying between them. Per germline, CDR1 MGHRA and CDR2 YSYEKL. The CDR3 region has the DNA TGCGCCAGCAGCCAAAGAGGGCGGAAGGAAGAGACCCAGTACTTC. It translates to CASSQRGRKEETQYF.

A few counts support this clone. The chain has TRBV12-5 and TRBJ1-2; a possible D gene is TRBD1 (6 bases). Trimming took off 8 bases at V and 4 bases at J, with 17 bases between the two ends. Germline CDR1 is LGHNT and CDR2 is FRNRAP. The length of the CDR3 is 14 residues. CDR3 sequence reads: CASSPSGAFYGYTF. As DNA, the CDR3 is TGTGCTAGTAGCCCCTCAGGGGCATTCTATGGCTACACCTTC. Filled out from reference TRBV12-5 and TRBJ1-2, the complete variable domain reads DARVTQTPRHKVTEMGQEVTMRCQPILGHNTVFWYRQTMMQGLELLAYFRNRAPLDDSGMPKDRFSAEMPDATLATLKIQPSEPRDSAVYFCASSPSGAFYGYTFGSGTRLTVV.

The chain links TRBV28 to TRBJ1-2; TRBD1 matches 7 bases. J lost 5 bases, V lost 6 bases, and 18 bases had no gene match. There are 17 residues in the CDR3. Looked up from germline, CDR1 is MDHEN and CDR2 is SYDVKM. CDR3 sequence: CASSPSLDRRGIYGYTF. CDR3 nucleotides: TGTGCCAGCAGCCCTTCCCTGGACAGGCGGGGAATTTATGGCTACACCTTC.

The chain carries TRBV19 and TRBJ2-7, with 9 positions matching TRBD1. Germline V gene data show CDR1 as LNHDA and CDR2 as SQIVND (reference sequence). V dropped 5 bases and J dropped 3; count of bases not matched to a gene: 8. The CDR3 sequence is 15 residues long. DNA of the CDR3: TGTGCCAGTAGTGCGAGACAGGGGGGGCTCTACGAGCAGTACTTC. Encoded protein: CASSARQGGLYEQYF.

This chain uses TRBV7-8 with TRBJ2-1, with D possibly being TRBD1 (5 bases). CDR3 size: 15 residues. Trimming took 1 base from V and 8 from J, leaving 15 bases between them. The germline gives CDR1 SGHVS, CDR2 FQNEAQ. In DNA, the CDR3 is TGTGCCAGCAGCTTAGAGGCCAGGGTAAGGGATGAGCAGTTCTTC. It yields the protein CASSLEARVRDEQFF.

This clone was detected once. This rearrangement joins TRBV18 to TRBJ2-7, with a weak D call TRBD2 (7 bases). Trimming removed 3 bases from V and 2 bases from J, with 11 bases in between. CDR1 and CDR2 from the germline V gene are KGHSH and LQKENI. The CDR3 runs 14 residues. The CDR3 is CASSPGGGAYEQYF. In nucleotides, the CDR3 is TGTGCCAGCTCACCGGGAGGGGGGGCCTACGAGCAGTACTTC.

Regarding this clone: The sample carries other DNA sequences with the same CDR3. This chain joins TRBV6-5 and TRBJ1-1, with D perhaps TRBD1 (6 bases). The CDR3 spans 14 residues. Between the trimmed V and J ends, which lost 6 bases and 1 base, there was a span of 12 bases. CDR1 MNHEY and CDR2 SVGAGI come from the germline V gene. CDR3 amino acids: CASSRDTRNTEAFF. Here the CDR3 DNA reads TGTGCCAGCAGCCGGGACACCAGGAACACTGAAGCTTTCTTT.

The chain uses TRBV5-5 and TRBJ1-1; the D is unclear. Germline V gene lookup returns CDR1 SGHKS and CDR2 YYEKEE (reference sequence). The CDR3 is made up of 13 amino acids. The ends were cut back, 6 bases at V and 1 base at J, with 10 bases in the middle. The DNA of the CDR3 is TGTGCCAGCAAATTTACCGGGAACACTGAAGCTTTCTTT. Protein product: CASKFTGNTEAFF. Supplemented by reference TRBV5-5 and TRBJ1-1, the full variable domain reads DAGVTQSPTHLIKTRGQQVTLRCSPISGHKSVSWYQQVLGQGPQFIFQYYEKEERGRGNFPDRFSARQFPNYSSELNVNALLLGDSALYLCASKFTGNTEAFFGQGTRLTVV.

The chain joins TRBV18 to TRBJ1-5, with a weak D call TRBD1 (5 bases). V dropped 4 bases and J dropped 0 bases, with 7 bases sitting between them. The CDR3 extends over 14 amino acids. Germline CDR1 reads KGHSH; CDR2 reads LQKENI. CDR3 residues: CASSLQDSNQPQHF. DNA for the CDR3: TGTGCCAGCTCACTACAGGATAGCAATCAGCCCCAGCATTTT.

The chain uses TRBV5-5 and TRBJ2-3; 7 bases agree with TRBD1. Germline V gene sequence: CDR1 SGHKS, CDR2 YYEKEE (reference sequence). The CDR3 totals 16 residues. V lost 3 bases to trimming and J lost 5 bases; unmatched junction nucleotides: 12. The CDR3 DNA reads as TGTGCCAGCAGCTCGGCCCCTATCAGGGGGTTAGATACGCAGTATTTT. Its translation: CASSSAPIRGLDTQYF. The variable domain in full, with the rest retrieved from reference TRBV5-5 and TRBJ2-3, is DAGVTQSPTHLIKTRGQQVTLRCSPISGHKSVSWYQQVLGQGPQFIFQYYEKEERGRGNFPDRFSARQFPNYSSELNVNALLLGDSALYLCASSSAPIRGLDTQYFGPGTRLTVL.

This chain links TRBV9 with TRBJ2-2; 12 bases are a match to TRBD2. The CDR3 covers 17 residues. Per germline, CDR1 SGDLS and CDR2 YYNGEE. The junction had 7 bases not matched to a gene; V was cut back by 0 bases and J by 7 bases. The CDR3 reads CASSVGLAGGLVGELFF. The CDR3 DNA sequence: TGTGCCAGCAGCGTAGGGCTAGCGGGGGGGCTTGTCGGGGAGCTGTTTTTT.

The chain links TRBV19 to TRBJ1-2; 9 positions match TRBD1. The CDR3 extends over 12 amino acids. Per the germline V gene, CDR1 is LNHDA and CDR2 is SQIVND (reference sequence). J was trimmed by 6 bases and V by 8 bases; bases with no gene match: 4. The CDR3 DNA is TGTGCCAGTTGGACAGGGGTCAATGGCTACACCTTC. It codes for CASWTGVNGYTF.

This clone occurred a few times. V is TRBV9 and J is TRBJ1-6; a possible D gene is TRBD1 (5 bases). The V end was cut by 3 bases, the J end by 9 bases, with 16 bases between. The germline V gene has CDR1 SGDLS and CDR2 YYNGEE. The CDR3 runs 15 residues. The DNA of the CDR3 is TGTGCCAGCAGCGCCGCCGACAGTAGGGGTTCACCCCTCCACTTT. Encoded protein: CASSAADSRGSPLHF.

The chain employs TRBV19 and TRBJ2-5, with TRBD1 matching over 8 bases. The ends lost 0 bases at V and 5 bases at J; junction bases unmatched: 8. Germline-derived CDR1 and CDR2 are LNHDA and SQIVND (reference sequence). The CDR3 is 16 residues long. The chain's CDR3 is CASSIDLGRGLETQYF. As DNA, the CDR3 is TGTGCCAGTAGTATAGATCTGGGCAGGGGGCTTGAGACCCAGTACTTC. Using reference TRBV19 and TRBJ2-5 for the parts outside the CDR3, the full variable domain is DGGITQSPKYLFRKEGQNVTLSCEQNLNHDAMYWYRQDPGQGLRLIYYSQIVNDFQKGDIAEGYSVSREKKESFPLTVTSAQKNPTAFYLCASSIDLGRGLETQYFGPGTRLLVL.

The V gene is TRBV25-1, the J gene TRBJ1-1; 9 nucleotides line up with TRBD1. CDR1 and CDR2 (germline): MGHDK, SYGVNS. The CDR3 covers 13 residues. The ends lost 7 bases at V and 5 bases at J; junction bases unmatched: 5. The CDR3 coding sequence is TGTGCCAGCATCTTGACAGGGGGAACTGAAGCTTTCTTT. It yields the protein CASILTGGTEAFF.